These 15 T cell receptor beta chains share one sample of origin, sequenced in a study of shared clonotypes between healthy human individuals. TCRdb keeps only in-frame clones here, not all; method: immunoSEQ multiplex PCR. The table lists approximately 460,000 clones, more than 70% of them singletons. Sequences were obtained from PBMCs. These receptors were obtained from a woman in her thirties or forties in good health. Some clones in this sample may be carry-over from other donors' samples.

The J gene is TRBJ1-2, the V gene TRBV28; a possible D gene is TRBD1 (5 bases). V was shortened by 1 base and J by 8 bases, with 14 bases between the two germline ends. The germline CDR1 and CDR2 sequences are MDHEN and SYDVKM. There are 14 residues in the CDR3. The CDR3 protein is CASSLSGGDVGYTF. CDR3 nucleotides: TGTGCCAGCAGTTTATCCGGGGGGGATGTCGGCTACACCTTC.

J is TRBJ1-1 and V is TRBV11-3, with a weak D call TRBD1 (5 bases). This CDR3 is built from 14 residues. Germline V gene sequence: CDR1 SGHNT, CDR2 YENEEA. The ends were cut back, 5 bases at V and 5 bases at J, with 15 bases in the middle. The CDR3 sequence is CASSRGPGGTEAFF. CDR3 nucleotides: TGTGCCAGCAGCCGCGGCCCGGGGGGAACTGAAGCTTTCTTT. The variable domain in full, with the rest retrieved from reference TRBV11-3 and TRBJ1-1, is EAGVVQSPRYKIIEKKQPVAFWCNPISGHNTLYWYLQNLGQGPELLIRYENEEAVDDSQLPKDRFSAERLKGVDSTLKIQPAELGDSAVYLCASSRGPGGTEAFFGQGTRLTVV.

CDR3 DNA sequence: TGTGCCAGCAGTGTTCTAGCGGGAGCGTACAATGAGCAGTTCTTC. This gives the protein CASSVLAGAYNEQFF. V gene TRBV14 combines with J gene TRBJ2-1, with 10 nucleotides matching TRBD2. Germline trimming cut 6 bases from V and 4 bases from J; bases unmatched to any gene: 6. Germline CDR1 reads SGHDN; CDR2 reads FVKESK. The CDR3 is 15 residues long.

V is TRBV4-1 and J is TRBJ1-5, with a tentative D call TRBD1 (5 bases). The germline V and J ends were trimmed by 0 bases and 7 bases, with 16 bases remaining between them. This CDR3 has 16 amino acids. The V gene's germline CDR1 is MGHRA and CDR2 YSYEKL. CDR3 residues: CASSQEVEGVGQPQHF. In nucleotides, the CDR3 is TGCGCCAGCAGCCAAGAAGTCGAAGGGGTTGGCCAGCCCCAGCATTTT.

As concerns this clone: This probably arose from a read error, given a far larger clone one base away. The chain carries TRBV6-1 and TRBJ2-5; possible D gene TRBD1, 10 bases. This CDR3 contains 16 residues. Between the trimmed V and J ends, which lost 4 bases and 5 bases, there was a span of 20 bases. CDR1 is MNHNS, CDR2 SASEGT, per germline. The CDR3 spells CASSGAGGQGYETQYF. CDR3 bases: TGTGCCAGCAGTGGAGCGGGGGGACAGGGGTATGAGACCCAGTACTTC.

The chain employs TRBV28 and TRBJ2-1; 8 bases match TRBD2. Trimming took 2 bases from V and 8 from J; bases not matched to a gene: 2. The CDR3 extends over 13 amino acids. CDR1 and CDR2 (germline): MDHEN, SYDVKM. The CDR3 DNA sequence: TGTGCCAGCAGTTTAGGACTAGCTGATGAGCAGTTCTTC. The encoded protein is CASSLGLADEQFF.

The chain links TRBV19 to TRBJ1-5, with D uncertain. V lost 6 bases, J lost 0 bases, and 21 bases lay in between. There are 18 residues in the CDR3. Germline V gene data show CDR1 as LNHDA and CDR2 as SQIVND (reference sequence). Here the CDR3 DNA reads TGTGCCAGTAGCCCCCGGGGTCATACGATCAATAGCAATCAGCCCCAGCATTTT. It translates to CASSPRGHTINSNQPQHF.

J is TRBJ1-1 and V is TRBV6-1; tentative D call: TRBD1 (5 bases). The CDR3 has 13 amino acids. Deletions cut 10 bases from V and 12 bases from J, with 24 bases between. Germline CDR1 MNHNS, CDR2 SASEGT. DNA of the CDR3: TGTGCCACCAACCGGGAGGGGTTCGAGAAGACTTTCTTT. Its translation: CATNREGFEKTFF.

The rearrangement links TRBV11-1 to TRBJ2-1; 10 nucleotides align to TRBD1. Germline V lookup: CDR1 SGHAT, CDR2 FQDESV (reference sequence). Germline trimming cut 8 bases from V and 5 bases from J; bases unmatched to any gene: 9. This CDR3 region has 15 residues. Written as DNA, the CDR3 is TGTGCCAGCGGACCGCGGGACAGGGGCCACAATGAGCAGTTCTTC. Translation: CASGPRDRGHNEQFF.

The chain combines TRBV10-2 with TRBJ2-1; 8 nucleotides line up with TRBD2. Per the germline V gene, CDR1 is WSHSY and CDR2 is SAAADI. This CDR3 has 14 residues. Germline trimming cut 7 bases from V and 3 bases from J; bases unmatched to any gene: 5. CDR3 in amino acids: CASILSGNYNEQFF. The CDR3, as DNA: TGCGCCAGCATACTTAGCGGGAACTACAATGAGCAGTTCTTC.

The chain is built from TRBV18 and TRBJ2-7; tentatively, D is TRBD2 (5 bases). Germline V gene sequence: CDR1 KGHSH, CDR2 LQKENI. V dropped 3 bases and J dropped 5 bases, with 11 bases sitting between them. The CDR3 contains 13 residues. CDR3 DNA sequence: TGTGCCAGCTCACCTGGGAGAGAGAACGAGCAGTACTTC. Translating it yields CASSPGRENEQYF.

The CDR3 sequence: CASSFEEYEQYF. The CDR3 DNA follows: TGTGCCAGCAGCTTCGAGGAGTACGAGCAGTACTTC. J is TRBJ2-7 and V is TRBV7-9; D is ambiguous. The V end lost 3 bases, the J end lost 4 bases, and 7 bases lay between the germline ends. The CDR3 consists of 12 residues. Germline V CDR1 and CDR2: SEHNR, FQNEAQ (reference sequence).

The chain has TRBV7-2 and TRBJ1-5; D might be TRBD1 (5 bases). The CDR3 contains 15 residues. V lost 4 bases to trimming and J lost 7 bases, with 17 bases between them. Germline CDR1 and CDR2: SGHTA and FQGNSA. CDR3 loop: CASSSRPGGWQPQHF. The CDR3 nucleotides are TGTGCCAGCAGCTCCAGACCTGGGGGATGGCAGCCCCAGCATTTT.

About this clone: A far larger clone is only one base removed, so a read error is likely. Other DNA variants within this sample encode the same CDR3. The rearrangement links TRBV30 to TRBJ2-5; 8 bases align to TRBD2. Germline-derived CDR1 and CDR2 are GTSNPN and SVGIG (reference sequence). The CDR3 loop spans 12 amino acids. DNA for the CDR3: TGTGCCTGGAGCCCCGGGGGGGAGACTCAGTACTTC. Its protein is CAWSPGGETQYF.

The V and J genes are TRBV7-2 and TRBJ1-3; D unresolved. The CDR3 loop spans 14 amino acids. CDR1 and CDR2 from the germline V gene are SGHTA and FQGNSA. Between the trimmed V and J ends, which lost 7 bases and 0 bases, there was a span of 10 bases. The chain's CDR3 is CASNRPGSGNTIYF. The CDR3 DNA reads TGTGCCAGCAACCGTCCGGGCTCTGGAAACACCATATATTTT.